Included here is one T cell receptor beta chain sequence, with context. This entry belongs to a study of CD8+ T cells in alopecia areata. As to treatment: oral pan-JAK inhibitor, 5-10 mg twice daily. The CDR3 contains 14 residues. The J segment lost 10 bases and the V segment lost 7 bases, leaving 10 bases of the junction unmatched. Germline-derived CDR1 and CDR2 are SGHRS and YFSETQ. cDNA prepared by RNA extraction and subsequent reverse transcription served as the template for sequencing. Sequencing was performed with immunoSEQ multiplex PCR; in TCRdb, only in-frame clones are kept and a portion is missing. Of 200,000 or so clones in the sample, less than 45% were seen once.

The chain employs TRBV5-1 and TRBJ2-2; 10 nucleotides line up with TRBD1. This specimen consisted of CD4+ T cells sorted from blood, obtained around week 36, from a patient treated with tofacitinib. The receptor's source is a human donor with alopecia areata. The CDR3 is CASARGTGAVELFF. CDR3 DNA sequence: TGCGCCAGCGCCCGGGGGACAGGGGCGGTGGAGCTGTTTTTT.